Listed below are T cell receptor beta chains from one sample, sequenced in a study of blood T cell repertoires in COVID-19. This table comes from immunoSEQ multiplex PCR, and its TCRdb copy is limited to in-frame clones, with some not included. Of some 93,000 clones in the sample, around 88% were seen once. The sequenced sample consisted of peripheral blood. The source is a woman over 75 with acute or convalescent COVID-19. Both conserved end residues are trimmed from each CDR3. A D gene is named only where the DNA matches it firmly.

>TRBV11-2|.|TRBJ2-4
ASSPKPERPRSSKNIQY
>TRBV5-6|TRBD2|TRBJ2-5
ASSFGLAVQRTQETQY
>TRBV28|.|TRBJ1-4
ASRRTATNEKLF
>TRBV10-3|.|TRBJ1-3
AISVVRGSSSGNTIY
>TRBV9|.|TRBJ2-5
ASTPTSAGAPPY
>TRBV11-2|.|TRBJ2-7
ASSEVKAGQYYEQY
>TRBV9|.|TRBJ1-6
ASSAGLGPTSPLH
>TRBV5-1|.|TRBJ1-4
ASSLESGVNEKLF
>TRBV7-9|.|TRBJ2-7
ASSLGQGFVEQY
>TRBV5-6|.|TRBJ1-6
ASSLIENSPLH
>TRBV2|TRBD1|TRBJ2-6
ASGQGFSGANVLT
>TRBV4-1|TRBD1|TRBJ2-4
ASSQGLGQGTILAKNIQY
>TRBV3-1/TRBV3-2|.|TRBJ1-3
ASSHRDILVDTIY
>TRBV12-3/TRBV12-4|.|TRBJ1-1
ASSLHSNTEAF
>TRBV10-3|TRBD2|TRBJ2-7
AISEGTSGVPYEQY
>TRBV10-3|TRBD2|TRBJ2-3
AISALAGGAGDTQY
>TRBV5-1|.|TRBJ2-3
ASSASPGPGADTQY
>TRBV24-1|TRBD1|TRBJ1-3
ATSERQGRTIY
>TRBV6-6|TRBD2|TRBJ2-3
ASSRTSGSTDTQY
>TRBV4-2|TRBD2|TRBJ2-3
ASSLEGSGGSTDTQY
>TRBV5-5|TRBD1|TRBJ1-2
ASSRQGAGGYT
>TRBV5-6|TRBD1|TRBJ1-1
ASNLRGTGGTEAF
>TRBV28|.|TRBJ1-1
ASRTDSEAF
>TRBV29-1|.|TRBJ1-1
SVDRSNTEAF
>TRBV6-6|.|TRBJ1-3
ASSFDRASGNTIY
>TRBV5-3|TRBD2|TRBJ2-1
ARSLEGLAGDSYNEQF
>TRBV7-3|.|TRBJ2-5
ASSLHSLETQY
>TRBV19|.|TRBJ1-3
ASSSSGVGNTIY
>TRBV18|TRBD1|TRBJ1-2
ASSLLTGADYGYT